This TCR beta chain was obtained from a study of TIL therapy for anti-PD-1-resistant metastatic lung cancer. Overall study context: Tumors had a median PD-L1 proportion score of about 6%.

The libraries were made with immunoSEQ v3. Libraries were sequenced to 2 million to 2.5 million read pairs (survey) or about 5-6 million (deep). The method was immunoSEQ multiplex PCR; TCRdb's version includes in-frame clones alone and lacks a portion of them. In the table there are 45,000 to 50,000 clones, less than 75% of which are singletons. Indicated time point: pre-treatment sample, taken before nivolumab and TIL therapy. Most excised metastases sampled were pleural nodules or supraclavicular lymph nodes. Enrollment ran from October 2017 to early 2020. CDR1 and CDR2 (germline): WSHSY, SAAADI. V was cut by 2 bases and J by 5 bases, with 9 bases left in between. CDR3 length equals 14 residues.

The specimen comprised tumor tissue, sampled at baseline. This sequence was found in a person aged 25 to 85 with non-small cell lung cancer. The chain carries TRBV10-2 and TRBJ2-2; D is uncertain. This CDR3 is CASSEAAWTGELFF. CDR3 bases: TGCGCCAGCAGTGAGGCGGCTTGGACCGGGGAGCTGTTTTTT.